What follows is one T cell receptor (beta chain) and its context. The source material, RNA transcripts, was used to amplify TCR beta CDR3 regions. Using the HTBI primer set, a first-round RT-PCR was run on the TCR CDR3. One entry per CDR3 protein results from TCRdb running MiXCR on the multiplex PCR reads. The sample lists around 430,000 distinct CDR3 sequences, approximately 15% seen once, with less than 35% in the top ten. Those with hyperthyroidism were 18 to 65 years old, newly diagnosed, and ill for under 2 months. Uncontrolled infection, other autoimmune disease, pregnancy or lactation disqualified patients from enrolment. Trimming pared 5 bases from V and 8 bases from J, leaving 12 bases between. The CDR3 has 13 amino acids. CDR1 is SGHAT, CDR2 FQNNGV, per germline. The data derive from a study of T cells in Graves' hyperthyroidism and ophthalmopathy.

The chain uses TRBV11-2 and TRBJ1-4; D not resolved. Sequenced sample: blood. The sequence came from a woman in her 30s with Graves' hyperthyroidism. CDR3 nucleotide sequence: TGTGCCAGCAGCCAGAGTGGAGGAGAAAAACTGTTTTTT. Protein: CASSQSGGEKLFF.